This T cell receptor beta chain was observed in a study of blood T cell repertoires in COVID-19. Study-wide context: Donors in the United States, Italy and Spain gave samples during acute or convalescent COVID-19. Sample material is recorded as cDNA or gDNA derived from T cells, B-cell-depleted T cells, or PBMCs.

In the original workflow: Estimation of nucleated cell counts relied on the amplification of reference gene primers. The data were produced by immunoSEQ multiplex PCR, yet TCRdb's version contains in-frame clones alone and is incomplete. That table supplies the V and J calls and clone size; D and trimming were determined from the DNA. The sample comprises some 49,000 clones, about 88% of which are singletons, and roughly 20% rests with the top ten. This CDR3 comprises 11 residues. V lost 4 bases, J lost 7 bases, and 9 bases lay in between. Germline V CDR1 and CDR2: SGHTS, YDEGEE. Sample: peripheral blood. The TCR originated in a man between 65 and 80 years old with active COVID-19. The rearrangement joins TRBV5-8 to TRBJ2-7, with D perhaps matching TRBD2 (5 bases). This CDR3 reads CASSGRREQYF. In DNA, the CDR3 is TGTGCCAGCAGCGGGCGGAGGGAGCAGTACTTC.